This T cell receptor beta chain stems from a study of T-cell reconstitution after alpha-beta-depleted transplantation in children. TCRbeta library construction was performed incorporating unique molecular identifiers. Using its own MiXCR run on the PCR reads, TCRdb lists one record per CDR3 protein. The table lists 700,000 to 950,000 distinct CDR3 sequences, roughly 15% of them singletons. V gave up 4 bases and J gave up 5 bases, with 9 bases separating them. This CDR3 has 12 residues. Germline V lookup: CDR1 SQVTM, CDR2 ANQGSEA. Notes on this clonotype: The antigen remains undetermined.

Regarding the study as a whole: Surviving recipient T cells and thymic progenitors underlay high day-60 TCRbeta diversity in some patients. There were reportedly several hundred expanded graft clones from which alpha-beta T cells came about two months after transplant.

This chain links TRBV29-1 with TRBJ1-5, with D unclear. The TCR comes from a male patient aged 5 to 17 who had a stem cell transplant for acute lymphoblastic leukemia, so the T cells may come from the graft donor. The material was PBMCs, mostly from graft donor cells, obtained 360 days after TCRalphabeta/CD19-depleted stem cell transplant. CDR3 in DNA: TGCAGCGTTGGGGAGCTACATCAGCCCCAGCATTTT. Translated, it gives CSVGELHQPQHF.